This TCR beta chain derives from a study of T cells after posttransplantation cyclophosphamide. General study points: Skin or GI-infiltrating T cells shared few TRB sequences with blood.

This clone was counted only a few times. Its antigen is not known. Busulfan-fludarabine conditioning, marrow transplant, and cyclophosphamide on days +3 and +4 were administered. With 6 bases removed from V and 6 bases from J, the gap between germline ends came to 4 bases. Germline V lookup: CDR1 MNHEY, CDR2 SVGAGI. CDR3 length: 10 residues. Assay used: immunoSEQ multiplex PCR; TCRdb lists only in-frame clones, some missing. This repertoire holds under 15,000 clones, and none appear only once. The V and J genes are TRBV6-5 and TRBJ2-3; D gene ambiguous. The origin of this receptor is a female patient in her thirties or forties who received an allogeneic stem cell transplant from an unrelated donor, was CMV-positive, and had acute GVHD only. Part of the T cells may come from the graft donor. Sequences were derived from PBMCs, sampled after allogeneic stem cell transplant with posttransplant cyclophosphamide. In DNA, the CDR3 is TGTGCCAGCAGGGCTGATACGCAGTATTTT. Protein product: CASRADTQYF.